This record looks at one TCR beta chain sequence and its context. The antigen is not known. The V end lost 0 bases, the J end lost 7 bases, and 8 bases lay between the germline ends. Germline CDR1 SGHDT, CDR2 YYEEEE. The CDR3 is 14 amino acids. At the end of around 11 days of culture, CD4+ T cells were isolated. Cultures had half their medium replaced with IL-2 medium on days 3 and 7. Only in-frame clones appear in the TCRdb table, and some are missing; sequencing was by immunoSEQ multiplex PCR. This table holds about 37,000 clones, roughly 74% found once. This specimen comes from a study of vaccination effects on CD4 cells after COVID-19. In the study overall: Wells of some 1.9 million PBMC each were grown with 9.5 to 10 IU/ml IL-2 and roughly 9.2 ug/ml peptides.

General observations from the study: Late in the post-vaccination period, infection-induced and vaccine-induced clones underwent marked clonal contraction.

The rearrangement joins TRBV5-6 to TRBJ1-6; maybe TRBD1 (5 bases). Sequencing used CD4+ T cells from PBMCs cultured without peptide, obtained before COVID-19 vaccination. This sequence originates from a human donor who received a COVID-19 vaccine. The CDR3 DNA is TGTGCCAGCAGCTTGGGACAGATCAATTCACCCCTCCACTTT. Its translation: CASSLGQINSPLHF.